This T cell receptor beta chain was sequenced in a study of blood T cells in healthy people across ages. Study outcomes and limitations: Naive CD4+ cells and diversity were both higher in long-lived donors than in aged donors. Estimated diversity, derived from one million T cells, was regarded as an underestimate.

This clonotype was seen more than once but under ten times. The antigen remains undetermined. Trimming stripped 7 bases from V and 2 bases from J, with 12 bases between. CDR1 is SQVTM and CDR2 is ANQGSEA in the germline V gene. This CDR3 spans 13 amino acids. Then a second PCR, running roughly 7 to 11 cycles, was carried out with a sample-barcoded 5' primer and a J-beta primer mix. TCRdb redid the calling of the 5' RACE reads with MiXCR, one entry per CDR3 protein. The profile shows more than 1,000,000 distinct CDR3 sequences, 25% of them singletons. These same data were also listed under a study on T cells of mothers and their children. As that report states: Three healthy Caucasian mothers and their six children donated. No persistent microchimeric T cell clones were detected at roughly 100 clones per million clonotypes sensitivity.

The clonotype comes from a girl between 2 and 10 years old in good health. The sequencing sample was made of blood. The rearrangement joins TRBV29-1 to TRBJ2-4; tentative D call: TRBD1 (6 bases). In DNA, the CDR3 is TGCAGCGCCCGCAGGGGAACCAAAAACATTCAGTACTTC. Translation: CSARRGTKNIQYF.